This T cell receptor beta chain is from a study of CDR3 diversity in severe acne. This clonotype was observed at least ten times. CDR1 and CDR2 (germline): LGHNA, YNFKEQ. This CDR3 has 18 residues. The junction had 5 bases not matched to a gene; V was cut back by 4 bases and J by 0 bases. MiXCR, applied by TCRdb to the PCR reads, yields one record per CDR3 protein. Of over 90,000 distinct CDR3 sequences in the sample, approximately 47% were seen once. The rearrangement links TRBV4-2 to TRBJ2-3, with 15 nucleotides matching TRBD2. The sequenced material came from blood. The receptor was derived from a male donor with acne. CDR3 residues: CASSLGLAGGLSTDTQYF. CDR3 DNA: TGTGCCAGCAGCCTGGGACTAGCGGGGGGACTTAGCACAGATACGCAGTATTTT.